This entry lists 3 T cell receptor beta chains sequenced from one sample in a study of cytomegalovirus exposure and HLA in healthy donors. The PCR was carried out with 60 Vbeta primers and 13 Jbeta primers. Only in-frame clones appear in the TCRdb table, and some are missing; sequencing was by immunoSEQ multiplex PCR. The data contain 100,000 to 150,000 clones, 60% to 80% of them singletons. Sequenced: PBMCs. These receptors originate from a male donor in good health and CMV-seronegative.

V is TRBV11-2 and J is TRBJ2-1, with a weak D call TRBD2 (7 bases). The V and J ends lost 1 base and 3 bases respectively, with 10 bases between them. CDR3 length equals 15 residues. CDR1 is SGHAT and CDR2 is FQNNGV in the germline V gene. This chain's CDR3 is CASSLVGGGYNEQFF. In DNA, the CDR3 is TGTGCCAGCAGCTTAGTGGGAGGGGGCTACAATGAGCAGTTCTTC.

V and J are TRBV28 and TRBJ2-6; TRBD2 is a possible D gene (6 bases). This CDR3 is built from 16 residues. V lost 8 bases and J 0 bases, leaving 14 bases between the germline ends. The V gene's germline CDR1 is MDHEN and CDR2 SYDVKM. The DNA of the CDR3 is TGTGCCAGCGCGGGACGCTTCTACTCTGGGGCCAACGTCCTGACTTTC. The encoded protein is CASAGRFYSGANVLTF.

The chain uses TRBV6-5 and TRBJ2-5; tentatively, D is TRBD1 (5 bases). This CDR3 contains 14 residues. The V gene's germline CDR1 is MNHEY and CDR2 SVGAGI. V lost 2 bases to trimming and J lost 2 bases, with 9 bases between them. CDR3 in amino acids: CASSYIRQQETQYF. CDR3 nucleotides: TGTGCCAGCAGTTACATCAGACAGCAAGAGACCCAGTACTTC.